Listed below are T cell receptor beta chains from one sample, sequenced in a study of metastatic and nonmetastatic thyroid tumors. TCRdb re-called the PCR reads with MiXCR. The sample includes 35,000 to 40,000 clones, roughly 28% seen only once; the top ten take under 13%. Material for sequencing was blood. These receptors were obtained from a male donor with papillary thyroid cancer or a benign thyroid nodule (not recorded which). Some clones in this sample may be carry-over from other donors' samples. Each CDR3 is given with its conserved first and last residue. The order of the fields is CDR3 length, J gene, V gene, clone size, D gene, CDR3 protein, CDR3 DNA. The D gene is left open where the match is weak. Rows may omit the clone size; those that give it use once, few, many or a size class.

>16|TRBJ2-5|TRBV28|many|TRBD2
CASSSSLAGTVWAQYF
TGTGCCAGCAGTTCCTCACTAGCGGGGACTGTATGGGCCCAGTACTTC
>16|TRBJ1-4|TRBV7-8|few|TRBD1
CASSPHRGPPNEKLFF
TGTGCCAGCAGCCCCCACAGGGGGCCGCCTAATGAAAAACTGTTTTTT
>14|TRBJ2-7|TRBV6-1|medium-sized|TRBD2
CASTRTSGSYEQYF
TGTGCCAGCACAAGGACTAGCGGGAGTTACGAGCAGTACTTC
>13|TRBJ2-7|TRBV6-2/TRBV6-3|few|TRBD2
CASSSSGSYEQYF
TGTGCCAGCAGTTCTAGCGGGTCCTACGAGCAGTACTTC
>14|TRBJ2-3|TRBV19|few|-
CASSMVTATDTQYF
TGTGCCAGTAGTATGGTAACGGCCACAGATACGCAGTATTTT
>15|TRBJ2-3|TRBV6-4|medium-sized|TRBD2
CASSEASGSTDTQYF
TGTGCCAGCAGTGAGGCTAGCGGGAGCACAGATACGCAGTATTTT
>13|TRBJ1-2|TRBV10-2|many|-
CASSELVGDGYTF
TGCGCCAGCAGTGAGTTGGTGGGGGATGGCTACACCTTC
>14|TRBJ2-3|TRBV19|-|-
CASSMVGRTDTQYF
TGTGCCAGTAGTATGGTGGGGCGCACAGATACGCAGTATTTT
>14|TRBJ2-7|TRBV28|many|TRBD1
CASSLGDSSYEQYF
TGTGCCAGCAGTTTAGGGGACAGCTCCTACGAGCAGTACTTC
>14|TRBJ2-2|TRBV6-2/TRBV6-3|-|-
CASSYRLNTGELFF
TGTGCCAGCAGTTATCGACTAAACACCGGGGAGCTGTTTTTT
>13|TRBJ2-7|TRBV4-1|-|-
CASSQDGRYEQYF
TGCGCCAGCAGCCAAGACGGTCGTTACGAGCAGTACTTC
>13|TRBJ2-7|TRBV2|-|TRBD1
CASSENRGNEQYF
TGTGCCAGCAGTGAAAACAGGGGAAACGAGCAGTACTTC
>13|TRBJ1-6|TRBV5-1|once|-
CASSLGTRPPLHF
TGCGCCAGCAGCTTGGGAACGCGGCCACCCCTCCACTTT
>15|TRBJ1-5|TRBV24-1|many|-
CATSDQTEGGQPQHF
TGTGCCACCAGTGACCAGACAGAAGGAGGGCAGCCCCAGCATTTT
>16|TRBJ1-2|TRBV18|-|TRBD1
CASSRDRTGGTYGYTF
TGTGCCAGCTCACGCGATCGGACAGGGGGTACCTATGGCTACACCTTC
>13|TRBJ2-7|TRBV3-1|-|-
CASSRQLTYEQYF
TGTGCCAGCAGCCGACAGTTGACGTACGAGCAGTACTTC
>15|TRBJ1-1|TRBV9|few|-
CASSVGQGFDTEAFF
TGTGCCAGCAGCGTAGGCCAGGGGTTCGACACTGAAGCTTTCTTT
>12|TRBJ1-1|TRBV11-2|once|-
CASSSGRTEAFF
TGTGCCAGCAGCTCAGGGCGGACTGAAGCTTTCTTT
>16|TRBJ2-1|TRBV5-1|medium-sized|TRBD2
CASSRGVAGGPSEQFF
TGCGCCAGCAGCCGCGGCGTAGCGGGAGGGCCGAGTGAGCAGTTCTTC
>14|TRBJ2-7|TRBV28|few|-
CASRDNYDYYEQYF
TGTGCCAGCCGGGACAATTACGATTACTACGAGCAGTACTTC
>16|TRBJ2-7|TRBV20-1|-|-
CGAIHPFRRSSYEQYF
TGCGGTGCTATCCACCCCTTCCGCAGAAGCTCCTACGAGCAGTACTTC
>14|TRBJ2-2|TRBV20-1|medium-sized|-
CSARVGDQAGELFF
TGCAGTGCTAGAGTAGGGGACCAGGCTGGGGAGCTGTTTTTT
>15|TRBJ2-1|TRBV28|-|TRBD2
CASNSRAGGHNEQLF
TGTGCCAGCAATTCAAGAGCGGGAGGGCATAATGAGCAGTTGTTC
>13|TRBJ2-7|TRBV5-1|medium-sized|-
CASSLDSATEQYF
TGCGCCAGCAGCTTGGATTCGGCAACCGAGCAGTACTTC
>13|TRBJ1-4|TRBV18|many|TRBD1
CASSPETGVGLFF
TGTGCCAGCTCACCAGAGACAGGGGTAGGACTGTTTTTT
>11|TRBJ2-7|TRBV11-2|-|-
CASSLIYEQYF
TGTGCCAGCAGCTTAATCTACGAGCAGTACTTC
>15|TRBJ2-7|TRBV4-1|-|-
CASSRNPHGNYEQYF
TGCGCCAGCAGCCGAAACCCCCATGGGAACTACGAGCAGTACTTC
>16|TRBJ1-5|TRBV6-1|many|-
CASSEMGGGGNQPQHF
TGTGCCAGCAGTGAAATGGGGGGCGGGGGCAATCAGCCCCAGCATTTT
>15|TRBJ1-6|TRBV9|once|-
CASSVGNRNNSPLHF
TGTGCCAGCAGCGTAGGCAACAGGAATAATTCACCCCTCCACTTT
>15|TRBJ2-7|TRBV7-9|many|TRBD1
CASSIKTGSYYEQYF
TGTGCCAGCTCCATCAAGACAGGGTCCTACTACGAGCAGTACTTC
>17|TRBJ2-2|TRBV7-9|many|-
CASSLAVGGGGTGELFF
TGTGCCAGCAGCTTAGCCGTTGGCGGAGGAGGCACCGGGGAGCTGTTTTTT
>13|TRBJ1-6|TRBV6-1|medium-sized|TRBD1
CASSTGDNSPLHF
TGTGCCAGCAGTACAGGGGATAATTCACCCCTCCACTTT
>14|TRBJ1-2|TRBV3-1|many|TRBD1
CASRPTGGIYGYTF
TGTGCCAGCAGACCAACAGGGGGCATCTATGGCTACACCTTC
>14|TRBJ1-6|TRBV20-1|-|TRBD1
CSARVGTGFSPLHF
TGCAGTGCTAGGGTCGGGACAGGGTTTTCACCCCTCCACTTT